The sequence of this T cell receptor (beta chain) was determined in a study of cytomegalovirus exposure and HLA in healthy donors. CDR1 is ENHRY, CDR2 SYGVKD, per germline. This CDR3 comprises 14 residues. This clone turned up a few times. An end of the junction differs from the germline gene, which may be a read error. Primers for the PCR totalled 60 Vbeta and 13 Jbeta. TCRdb keeps only in-frame clones here, not all; method: immunoSEQ multiplex PCR. The repertoire includes 150,000 or so clones, around three quarters of them detected once, and roughly 3.9% sits in the top ten. This sequence joins TRBV10-3 and TRBJ2-6; D may be TRBD1 (5 bases). Sequenced sample: PBMCs. This TCR derives from a male donor in good health and CMV-seropositive. The CDR3 DNA is TGTGCCATCAATGCCCTCTCTGGGGCCAACGGCCTGACTTTC. Amino acids: CAINALSGANGLTF.